The source of this T cell receptor (beta chain) is a study of T cells in Graves' hyperthyroidism and ophthalmopathy. TCR beta CDR3 sequences were amplified from RNA transcripts. HTBI primers were used for first-round RT-PCR of the TCR CDR3. Each CDR3 protein is one row after TCRdb ran MiXCR on the multiplex PCR reads. The sample consists of more than 300,000 distinct CDR3 sequences, approximately 15% of them appearing once. Study-level results: Ophthalmopathy was separated from stable hyperthyroidism by a 13 V-J model.

This clonotype occurred many times. Its antigen is undetermined. This receptor was identified in a woman in her sixties with Graves' hyperthyroidism. The material sequenced was blood.

CDR3 nucleotide sequence: TGTGCCAGCTCACCACTAGCGGCCCGCACAGATACGCAGTATTTT. This encodes CASSPLAARTDTQYF. The rearrangement joins TRBV18 to TRBJ2-3; D is possibly TRBD2 (6 bases). Per germline, CDR1 KGHSH and CDR2 LQKENI. CDR3 size: 15 residues. V shed 1 base and J shed 1 base, with 9 bases lying between them.